These T cell receptor beta chains were read from a single sample in a study of shared clonotypes between healthy human individuals. Libraries were prepared by immunoSEQ multiplex PCR; TCRdb keeps only in-frame clonotypes and omits some of them. In the table there are fewer than 1.8 million clones, just under 99% of which are singletons. The sample taken for sequencing was naive CD4+ T cells sorted from blood. The receptor set was obtained from a man aged 30 to 39 in good health. Each CDR3 is given with its conserved first and last residue. Fields, in order: V gene, clone size, J gene, D gene, CDR3 DNA, CDR3 protein. The D gene is left open where the match is weak. Clone sizes are given selectively: once, few, many, or a class where the clone is expanded.

V: TRBV18; size: .; J: TRBJ2-3; D: TRBD1; DNA: TGTGCCAGCTCACCCCTTAAGGACAGGGCACTTATCCACGGTACGCAGTATTTT; CDR3: CASSPLKDRALIHGTQYF
V: TRBV30; size: .; J: TRBJ2-1; D: .; DNA: TGTGCCTGGGGTACCTACAATGTCGGTGAGCAGTTCTTC; CDR3: CAWGTYNVGEQFF
V: TRBV6-5; size: .; J: TRBJ2-1; D: TRBD1; DNA: TGTGCCAGCAGCAGACAGGGGGTTGATGAGCAGTTCTTC; CDR3: CASSRQGVDEQFF
V: TRBV11-2; size: .; J: TRBJ2-7; D: TRBD2; DNA: TGTGCCAGCAGTCTAGCGGGCCCTAGCTCCTACGAGCAGTACTTC; CDR3: CASSLAGPSSYEQYF
V: TRBV2; size: .; J: TRBJ1-5; D: .; DNA: TGTGCCTACAAGACGGGGGGCGAAGGGAGCAATCAGCCCCAGCATTTT; CDR3: CAYKTGGEGSNQPQHF
V: TRBV5-1; size: .; J: TRBJ2-3; D: TRBD1; DNA: TGCGCCAGCAGCTTGGTGGGACAGGGGAGAGATACGCAGTATTTT; CDR3: CASSLVGQGRDTQYF
V: TRBV20-1; size: .; J: TRBJ2-7; D: .; DNA: TGCAGTGCTATACTAGGGGGCGAGCAGTACTTC; CDR3: CSAILGGEQYF
V: TRBV5-8; size: .; J: TRBJ2-3; D: .; DNA: TGTGCCAGCAGCTCCGGATGGCAGCTTTCTTCAGATACGCAGTATTTT; CDR3: CASSSGWQLSSDTQYF
V: TRBV27; size: .; J: TRBJ1-2; D: .; DNA: TGTGCCAGCAGCCGCGCGGGCAGTAAGACCGTTACCGGAGGCTACACCTTC; CDR3: CASSRAGSKTVTGGYTF
V: TRBV15; size: once; J: TRBJ1-5; D: .; DNA: TGTGCCACCAGCAGAGATGGACACGGTGGCAATCAGCCCCAGCATTTT; CDR3: CATSRDGHGGNQPQHF
V: TRBV5-6; size: .; J: TRBJ1-5; D: .; DNA: TGTGCCAGCAGCTCGTTTTGGGGGGGCAATCAGCCCCAGCATTTT; CDR3: CASSSFWGGNQPQHF
V: TRBV10-3; size: once; J: TRBJ2-1; D: .; DNA: TGTGCCATCAGTGAGTCAGGGGCAGGACCCCTACATGAGCAGTTCTTC; CDR3: CAISESGAGPLHEQFF
V: TRBV5-5; size: .; J: TRBJ1-2; D: TRBD1; DNA: TGTGCCAGCAGCCACGAGACAGGGTTGGGAGGCTACACCTTC; CDR3: CASSHETGLGGYTF
V: TRBV4-3; size: .; J: TRBJ2-1; D: TRBD2; DNA: TGCGCCAGCAGCCAAGAGGTACTAGCGGGGAGATTCTACAATGAGCAGTTCTTC; CDR3: CASSQEVLAGRFYNEQFF
V: TRBV2; size: .; J: TRBJ1-5; D: .; DNA: TGTGCCAGCAGTGAGGAGAGCAATCAGCCCCAGCATTTT; CDR3: CASSEESNQPQHF
V: TRBV5-1; size: .; J: TRBJ2-1; D: .; DNA: TGCGCCAGCAGCTTGGAGGGTAGGCGGGGTGGGAATGAGCAGTTCTTC; CDR3: CASSLEGRRGGNEQFF
V: TRBV30; size: .; J: TRBJ2-1; D: .; DNA: TGTGCCGCTGGGACCGGTGGGTTTAGTGAGCAGTTCTTC; CDR3: CAAGTGGFSEQFF
V: TRBV27; size: .; J: TRBJ2-3; D: TRBD2; DNA: TGTGCCAGCAGACCGCAAGGGACTAGCGGGAGTAGGCCGCAGTATTTT; CDR3: CASRPQGTSGSRPQYF
V: TRBV29-1; size: .; J: TRBJ2-7; D: .; DNA: TGCAGCGTTGTTTGGCAGGAAAAATCCTACGAGCAGTACTTC; CDR3: CSVVWQEKSYEQYF